The TCR beta chain described here comes from a study of blood T cell repertoires in COVID-19. Looking at the study overall: Whether acute or convalescent, the COVID-19 samples came from the United States, Italy and Spain. Nucleic acid was either cDNA or gDNA, and it came from T cells, B-cell-depleted T cells, or PBMCs.

There are 15 residues in the CDR3. Unmatched junction bases numbered 1, after V lost 1 base and J lost 4 bases. Germline V lookup: CDR1 SGHTA, CDR2 FQGNSA. Authors' methods: The assay estimated nucleated cells by amplifying reference gene primers. The repertoire was sequenced with immunoSEQ multiplex PCR; TCRdb's copy has only in-frame clones and lacks some. The V and J calls and the clone size are those of that table, but D and trimming were determined from the DNA. The sample holds roughly 130,000 clones, 84% seen once. The chain carries TRBV7-2 and TRBJ2-6, with TRBD2 matching 7 bases. The sample comprised peripheral blood. The receptor was isolated from a woman in her twenties or thirties who had recovered from COVID-19. As DNA, the CDR3 is TGTGCCAGCAGCTTAGTCGGGAGGGGGGCCAACGTCCTGACTTTC. It is translated as CASSLVGRGANVLTF.